This T cell receptor beta chain was profiled in a study of CD8+CD57+ T cells in acquired aplastic anemia. Patients included in sequencing had previously demonstrated CD8+CD57+ cell expansion by flow cytometry. The CDR3 contains 17 residues. V was clipped by 5 bases and J by 7 bases, with 26 bases between them. Germline loops: CDR1 SGHVS, CDR2 FQNEAQ. Genomic DNA provided the template from which TCR beta VDJ and CDR3 profiles were obtained. TCRdb fed the reads into MiXCR, producing one record per CDR3 protein. The sample lists about 160,000 distinct CDR3 sequences; around 48% were seen once. The chain has TRBV7-8 and TRBJ2-5; tentatively, D is TRBD2 (5 bases). The receptor was derived from a human donor with aplastic anemia. Material for sequencing was sorted CD4+, CD8+, or CD8+CD57+ T cells (not recorded which) from PBMCs. CDR3 in DNA: TGTGCCAGCAGCCTACCCCGACGACTGTCCCTCGCGGGGACCCAGTACTTC. Translation gives CASSLPRRLSLAGTQYF.